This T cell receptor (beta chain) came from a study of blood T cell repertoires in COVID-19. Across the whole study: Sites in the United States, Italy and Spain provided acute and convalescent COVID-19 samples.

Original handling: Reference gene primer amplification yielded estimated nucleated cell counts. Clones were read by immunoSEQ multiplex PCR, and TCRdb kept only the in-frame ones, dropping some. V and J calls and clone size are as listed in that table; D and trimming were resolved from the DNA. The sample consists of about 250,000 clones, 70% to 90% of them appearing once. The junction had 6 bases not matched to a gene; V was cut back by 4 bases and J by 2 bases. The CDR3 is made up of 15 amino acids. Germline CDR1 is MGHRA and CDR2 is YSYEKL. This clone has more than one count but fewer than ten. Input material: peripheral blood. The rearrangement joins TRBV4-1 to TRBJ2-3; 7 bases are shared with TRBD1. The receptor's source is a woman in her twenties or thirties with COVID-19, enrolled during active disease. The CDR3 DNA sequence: TGCGCCAGCAGCCGTTCCGGACAGGCCACAGATACGCAGTATTTT. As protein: CASSRSGQATDTQYF.